Following are 12 T cell receptor beta chains from one sample sequenced in a study of T cell responses to AZD1222 COVID-19 vaccine. The table came from immunoSEQ multiplex PCR; TCRdb's copy has only in-frame clones and leaves some out. The sample has 100,000 to 130,000 clones; more than 70% are singletons. Specimen: peripheral blood, collected on day 0 of MenACWY control vaccination. These receptors were obtained from an adult in good health.

A note on this clone: At one boundary the junction diverges from the germline segment, which might be a read error. The V and J genes are TRBV30 and TRBJ1-2; TRBD1 might be the D (5 bases). The CDR3 runs to 13 residues. CDR1 is GTSNPN, CDR2 SVGIG, per germline (reference sequence). The CDR3 coding sequence is TGTGCCTGGAGTGTGGGGGGGAACTCTGGCTACACCTTC. This gives the protein CAWSVGGNSGYTF.

This chain links TRBV30 with TRBJ1-2; weak D call: TRBD1 (6 bases). Trimming cost V 2 bases and J 4 bases, with 11 bases left between them. This CDR3 contains 13 residues. The germline V gene encodes CDR1 GTSNPN and CDR2 SVGIG (reference sequence). CDR3 DNA sequence: TGTGCCTGGAGTAGAGGGGGAGGCTATGGCTACACCTTC. Translation gives CAWSRGGGYGYTF.

This sequence joins TRBV4-2 and TRBJ2-7; D not resolved. Germline V lookup: CDR1 LGHNA, CDR2 YNFKEQ. CDR3 length equals 13 residues. Trimming removed 5 bases at V and 3 bases at J, with 11 bases between. The chain's CDR3 is CASSVRPYYEQYF. The CDR3 bases are TGTGCCAGCAGCGTTAGGCCCTACTACGAGCAGTACTTC.

The V and J genes are TRBV10-3 and TRBJ1-1, with 9 bases lining up with TRBD1. The CDR3 is made up of 16 amino acids. V was pared by 5 bases and J by 10 bases, with 17 bases of the junction left unmatched. Germline values: CDR1 ENHRY, CDR2 SYGVKD. CDR3 bases: TGTGCCATCAGTAACCTACCGGGACAGGGAGTCTGGCGAGCTTTCTTT. Its translation is CAISNLPGQGVWRAFF.

This clone appeared once. This chain links TRBV5-4 with TRBJ1-3; TRBD1 is a possible D gene (5 bases). V shed 0 bases and J shed 0 bases, with 10 bases lying between them. Germline V gives CDR1 SGHNT, CDR2 YYREEE (reference sequence). This CDR3 is built from 16 residues. The CDR3 here is CASSLGQTASGNTIYF. The CDR3 nucleotides are TGTGCCAGCAGCTTGGGTCAGACAGCCTCTGGAAACACCATATATTTT.

The V and J genes are TRBV4-3 and TRBJ1-2; the D gene is possibly TRBD1 (5 bases). The CDR3 covers 13 residues. The germline V gene encodes CDR1 LGHNA and CDR2 YSLEER. Trimming stripped 1 base from V and 6 bases from J, with 9 bases between. CDR3 sequence: CASSQAREDGYTF. The DNA for the CDR3 is TGCGCCAGCAGCCAAGCCAGGGAAGATGGCTACACCTTC.

The genes are TRBV6-6 and TRBJ2-3, with 11 positions matching TRBD2. CDR1 and CDR2 from the germline V gene are MNHNY and SVGAGI (reference sequence). V gave up 6 bases and J gave up 0 bases; unmatched junction bases: 2. CDR3 length: 15 residues. CDR3 nucleotide sequence: TGTGCCAGCAGGGGGACTAGCGGAAGCACAGATACGCAGTATTTT. It encodes CASRGTSGSTDTQYF.

CDR3: CASSRGLAGGPSTDTQYF. CDR3 DNA sequence: TGTGCCAGCAGCCGGGGACTAGCGGGGGGCCCTAGCACAGATACGCAGTATTTT. The rearrangement uses TRBV7-2 and TRBJ2-3; 15 bases match TRBD2. This CDR3 has 18 amino acids. CDR1 is SGHTA and CDR2 is FQGNSA in the germline V gene. Unmatched junction bases numbered 6, after V lost 5 bases and J lost 0 bases.

CDR3 sequence reads: CASSIRPYSYEQYF. CDR3 sequence (DNA): TGTGCCAGTAGTATTAGACCTTACTCCTACGAGCAGTACTTC. The chain employs TRBV19 and TRBJ2-7; D ambiguous. CDR3 size: 14 residues. Per the germline V gene, CDR1 is LNHDA and CDR2 is SQIVND (reference sequence). Trimming removed 3 bases at V and 0 bases at J, with 9 bases between.

This chain joins TRBV19 and TRBJ2-1, with 11 bases aligning to TRBD1. Trimming took 0 bases from V and 7 from J; bases not matched to a gene: 8. Germline CDR1 reads LNHDA; CDR2 reads SQIVND (reference sequence). This CDR3 has 17 residues. CDR3 residues: CASSIDLRTGGRNEQFF. Written as DNA, the CDR3 is TGTGCCAGTAGTATAGATCTAAGGACAGGGGGCCGGAATGAGCAGTTCTTC.

This sequence joins TRBV4-1 and TRBJ1-2; the D gene is possibly TRBD1 (6 bases). The germline gives CDR1 MGHRA, CDR2 YSYEKL. The CDR3 is made up of 16 amino acids. V was shortened by 0 bases and J by 4 bases, with 15 bases between the two germline ends. CDR3 amino acids: CASSQESGGGGYGYTF. DNA for the CDR3: TGCGCCAGCAGCCAAGAAAGCGGGGGCGGTGGCTATGGCTACACCTTC.

This clone was counted between two and nine times. The rearrangement joins TRBV5-5 to TRBJ2-7; D is perhaps TRBD1 (6 bases). The germline gives CDR1 SGHKS, CDR2 YYEKEE (reference sequence). This CDR3 region has 13 residues. Trimming took off 4 bases at V and 3 bases at J, with 11 bases between the two ends. For the CDR3, the DNA is TGTGCCAGCAGCACTACAGGGATCTACGAGCAGTACTTC. This translates into CASSTTGIYEQYF.